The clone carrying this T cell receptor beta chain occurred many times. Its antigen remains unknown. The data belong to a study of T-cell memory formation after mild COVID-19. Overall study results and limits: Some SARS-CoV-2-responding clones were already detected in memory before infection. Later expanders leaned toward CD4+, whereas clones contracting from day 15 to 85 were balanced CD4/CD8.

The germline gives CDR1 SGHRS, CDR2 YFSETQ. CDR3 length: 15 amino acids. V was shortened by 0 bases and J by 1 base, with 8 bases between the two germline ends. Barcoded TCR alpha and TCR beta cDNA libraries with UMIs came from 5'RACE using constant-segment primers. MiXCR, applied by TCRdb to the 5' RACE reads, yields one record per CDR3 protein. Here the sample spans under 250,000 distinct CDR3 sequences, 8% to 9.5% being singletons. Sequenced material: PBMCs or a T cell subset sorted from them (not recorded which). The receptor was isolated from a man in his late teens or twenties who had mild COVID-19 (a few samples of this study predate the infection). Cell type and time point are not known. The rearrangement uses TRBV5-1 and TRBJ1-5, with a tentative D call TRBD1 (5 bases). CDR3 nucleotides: TGCGCCAGCAGCTTGGGGGGGACCAGCAATCAGCCCCAGCATTTT. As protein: CASSLGGTSNQPQHF.